These 24 T cell receptor beta chains were all obtained from the same sample, sequenced in a study of blood T cell repertoires in COVID-19. Assay: immunoSEQ multiplex PCR; the TCRdb copy retains only in-frame clones and omits some. This table has about 130,000 clones, approximately 80% appearing once. The sample was peripheral blood. These receptors originate from a man aged 55 to 69 who had recovered from COVID-19.

The chain is built from TRBV9 and TRBJ2-1, with TRBD2 matching over 7 bases. V gave up 0 bases and J gave up 1 base; unmatched junction bases: 7. From germline, CDR1 is SGDLS and CDR2 YYNGEE. The CDR3 sequence is 17 residues long. CDR3 loop: CASSVVGLAVSYNEQFF. CDR3 coding DNA: TGTGCCAGCAGCGTAGTCGGTCTAGCGGTTTCCTACAATGAGCAGTTCTTC.

This chain links TRBV19 with TRBJ1-6; 10 positions agree with TRBD1. CDR1 is LNHDA, CDR2 SQIVND, per germline (reference sequence). V lost 6 bases, J lost 6 bases, and 11 bases stayed unmatched. The CDR3 sequence is 17 residues long. CDR3 sequence: CASSSRDRGPFNSPLHF. The CDR3 coding sequence is TGTGCCAGTAGCAGCCGGGACAGGGGCCCCTTTAATTCACCCCTCCACTTT.

The chain couples TRBV6-5 to TRBJ2-1; 7 positions match TRBD1. The CDR3 totals 12 residues. Looked up from germline, CDR1 is MNHEY and CDR2 is SVGAGI. With V trimmed by 10 bases and J by 3 bases, 3 bases remained unmatched. The CDR3 spells CATGTVYNEQFF. The CDR3 DNA is TGTGCCACCGGGACAGTCTACAATGAGCAGTTCTTC.

This clone was seen a handful of times. The chain recombines TRBV5-4 with TRBJ2-7, with TRBD2 identical over 12 bases. The CDR3 sequence is 15 residues long. Trimming removed 4 bases from V and 6 bases from J; junction bases left unmatched: 8. In germline, CDR1 is SGHNT, CDR2 YYREEE (reference sequence). The chain's CDR3 is CASSLASGRAGEQYF. The DNA for the CDR3 is TGTGCCAGCAGCCTAGCTAGCGGGAGGGCCGGCGAGCAGTACTTC.

V and J are TRBV18 and TRBJ2-3; the match to TRBD2 covers 7 bases. The V gene end was trimmed by 4 bases and the J gene end by 4 bases; junction bases not matched to a gene: 5. The germline CDR1 and CDR2 sequences are KGHSH and LQKENI. CDR3 length: 14 residues. CDR3 sequence reads: CASSRAGASDTQYF. Here the CDR3 DNA reads TGTGCCAGCTCACGGGCGGGAGCATCAGATACGCAGTATTTT.

This chain uses TRBV21-1 with TRBJ1-2; TRBD1 is the table's D call, not checked against the DNA. TRBV21-1 corresponds to a pseudogene. The CDR3 sequence is 13 residues long. CDR3 in amino acids: CASSGDSIYGYTF. CDR3 sequence (DNA): TGTGCCAGCAGCGGGGACAGCATTTATGGCTACACCTTC.

As concerns this clone: Possible read error: a much larger clone is one base away. This chain joins TRBV5-4 and TRBJ2-2, with D maybe TRBD2 (5 bases). The CDR3 length is 14 residues. Looked up from germline, CDR1 is SGHNT and CDR2 is YYREEE (reference sequence). The V end was cut by 2 bases, the J end by 1 base, with 6 bases between. Written as DNA, the CDR3 is TGTGCCAGCAGCTTAGAGGGGAACACCGGGGAGCTGTTTTTT. Protein product: CASSLEGNTGELFF.

V usage is TRBV9 and J usage is TRBJ1-2, with TRBD1 matching over 9 bases. The germline gives CDR1 SGDLS, CDR2 YYNGEE. CDR3 length: 14 residues. The ends lost 4 bases at V and 2 bases at J; junction bases unmatched: 3. The CDR3 reads CASSPTGGNYGYTF. As DNA, the CDR3 is TGTGCCAGCAGCCCGACAGGGGGAAACTATGGCTACACCTTC.

The chain joins TRBV12-3 or TRBV12-4 to TRBJ1-4, with D possibly being TRBD1 (5 bases). The length of the CDR3 is 13 residues. V lost 3 bases, J lost 6 bases, and 8 bases lay in between. CDR3 amino acids: CASSFRVDEKLFF. The CDR3 DNA sequence: TGTGCCAGCAGTTTCAGGGTGGATGAAAAACTGTTTTTT.

The chain links TRBV7-2 to TRBJ1-5; D call uncertain. The CDR3 runs to 15 residues. The V and J ends lost 5 bases and 3 bases respectively, with 14 bases between them. CDR1 and CDR2 from the germline V gene are SGHTA and FQGNSA. CDR3 in amino acids: CASSPPGRYNQPQHF. As DNA, the CDR3 is TGTGCCAGCAGCCCACCGGGGAGATACAATCAGCCCCAGCATTTT. The complete variable domain, with remaining parts taken from reference TRBV7-2 and TRBJ1-5, reads GAGVSQSPSNKVTEKGKDVELRCDPISGHTALYWYRQSLGQGLEFLIYFQGNSAPDKSGLPSDRFSAERTGGSVSTLTIQRTQQEDSAVYLCASSPPGRYNQPQHFGDGTRLSIL.

The chain joins TRBV7-8 to TRBJ2-5; maybe TRBD2 (6 bases). This CDR3 is built from 16 residues. From germline, CDR1 is SGHVS and CDR2 FQNEAQ. Trimming left V 0 bases short and J 4 bases short, with 15 bases between. The CDR3 DNA sequence: TGTGCCAGCAGCTTAGCGCAAAGGAGGGGTCCAGAGACCCAGTACTTC. Protein: CASSLAQRRGPETQYF.

The chain combines TRBV28 with TRBJ2-1; weak D call: TRBD2 (6 bases). The CDR3 sequence is 13 residues long. The V gene's germline CDR1 is MDHEN and CDR2 SYDVKM. Trimming took 8 bases from V and 6 from J, leaving 14 bases between them. As DNA, the CDR3 is TGTGCCAGCCTGGCGCAGGGAGGCAATGAGCAGTTCTTC. Its translation is CASLAQGGNEQFF.

The genes are TRBV19 and TRBJ1-4, with D unclear. The CDR3 is 14 residues long. Germline lookup yields CDR1 LNHDA and CDR2 SQIVND (reference sequence). Trimming pared 5 bases from V and 5 bases from J, leaving 12 bases between. CDR3 in amino acids: CASSLERLNEKLFF. As DNA, the CDR3 is TGTGCCAGTAGTCTCGAACGGTTAAATGAAAAACTGTTTTTT.

J is TRBJ1-6 and V is TRBV7-2; D may be TRBD1 (5 bases). This CDR3 is 16 amino acids long. V was trimmed by 1 base and J by 10 bases, leaving 17 bases between them. CDR1 is SGHTA, CDR2 FQGNSA, per germline. The CDR3 reads CASSLVFGGIVSPLHF. For the CDR3, the DNA is TGTGCCAGCAGCTTAGTATTCGGGGGAATTGTCTCACCCCTCCACTTT.

The rearrangement joins TRBV7-8 to TRBJ2-1, with 11 bases fitting TRBD1. Germline lookup yields CDR1 SGHVS and CDR2 FQNEAQ. Trimming at V came to 5 bases and at J to 9 bases, leaving 9 bases not matched to a gene. The CDR3 extends over 15 amino acids. The CDR3 reads CASSARDRGIGEQFF. The CDR3, as DNA: TGTGCCAGCAGCGCGCGGGACAGGGGGATCGGTGAGCAGTTCTTC.

The rearrangement joins TRBV6-6 to TRBJ1-4; TRBD1 is a possible D gene (6 bases). With 6 bases removed from V and 8 bases from J, the gap between germline ends came to 19 bases. CDR1 MNHNY and CDR2 SVGAGI come from the germline V gene (reference sequence). The CDR3 totals 15 residues. In DNA form, the CDR3 reads TGTGCCAGCAGCTTGGGGACACCTCTGGTGGAAAAACTGTTTTTT. This codes for CASSLGTPLVEKLFF.

The chain uses TRBV4-3 and TRBJ2-3; 12 bases match TRBD2. Per germline, CDR1 LGHNA and CDR2 YSLEER. CDR3 length equals 19 residues. With V trimmed by 0 bases and J by 8 bases, 15 bases remained unmatched. For the CDR3, the DNA is TGCGCCAGCAGCCAAGATATGGCTAGCGGGGGGGCAGGGTCAGGTACGCAGTATTTT. This encodes CASSQDMASGGAGSGTQYF.

The chain joins TRBV7-2 to TRBJ2-6; 7 bases are shared with TRBD1. Looked up from germline, CDR1 is SGHTA and CDR2 is FQGNSA. The CDR3 has 19 amino acids. V lost 1 base and J lost 3; bases outside the gene matches: 12. In DNA form, the CDR3 reads TGTGCCAGCAGCTTAGTTTTAGCCAGGGGGTTCGGTGGGGCCAACGTCCTGACTTTC. Its protein is CASSLVLARGFGGANVLTF. The variable domain in full, completed from reference TRBV7-2 and TRBJ2-6, reads GAGVSQSPSNKVTEKGKDVELRCDPISGHTALYWYRQSLGQGLEFLIYFQGNSAPDKSGLPSDRFSAERTGGSVSTLTIQRTQQEDSAVYLCASSLVLARGFGGANVLTFGAGSRLTVL.

The gene calls are TRBV28 and TRBJ2-2; D might be TRBD1 (5 bases). V dropped 4 bases and J dropped 3 bases, with 15 bases sitting between them. The germline CDR1 and CDR2 sequences are MDHEN and SYDVKM. This CDR3 comprises 16 residues. The CDR3 sequence: CASSSGIQGHTGELFF. The CDR3 DNA reads TGTGCCAGCAGTTCAGGGATACAAGGGCACACCGGGGAGCTGTTTTTT.

The genes are TRBV7-2 and TRBJ1-1; D might be TRBD1 (5 bases). In germline, CDR1 is SGHTA, CDR2 FQGNSA. The CDR3 runs 14 residues. Between the trimmed V and J ends, which lost 4 bases and 1 base, there was a span of 10 bases. The CDR3 reads CASSWGLGNTEAFF. The CDR3 nucleotides are TGTGCCAGCAGCTGGGGCTTGGGGAACACTGAAGCTTTCTTT.

The V and J genes are TRBV9 and TRBJ2-7, with TRBD1 identical over 7 bases. J lost 2 bases, V lost 4 bases, and 9 bases had no gene match. Germline CDR1 and CDR2: SGDLS and YYNGEE. CDR3 length: 15 amino acids. CDR3 DNA sequence: TGTGCCAGCAGCCAGGGACAGCTCTCCACCTACGAGCAGTACTTC. Translated: CASSQGQLSTYEQYF.

The chain has TRBV3-1 (or the pseudogene TRBV3-2) and TRBJ2-7, with D possibly TRBD1 on 6 matching bases. There are 13 residues in the CDR3. Germline lookup yields CDR1 LGHDT and CDR2 YNNKEL (reference sequence). V lost 3 bases to trimming and J lost 3 bases, with 9 bases between them. The CDR3 sequence: CASSQRGGYEQYF. The CDR3 DNA follows: TGTGCCAGCAGCCAGAGAGGGGGCTACGAGCAGTACTTC.

The rearrangement links TRBV15 to TRBJ2-4, with D possibly TRBD2 on 6 matching bases. V gave up 0 bases and J gave up 2 bases, with 17 bases separating them. The CDR3 length is 18 residues. CDR1 is LNHNV, CDR2 YYDKDF, per germline (reference sequence). The DNA for the CDR3 is TGTGCCACCAGCAGAGATTCCTCGCGGGGCGGGCCCAAAAACATTCAGTACTTC. It is translated as CATSRDSSRGGPKNIQYF.

The genes are TRBV4-2 and TRBJ1-5, with a possible D match to TRBD1 (6 bases). The CDR3 spans 16 residues. V dropped 0 bases and J dropped 4 bases, with 13 bases sitting between them. Germline-derived CDR1 and CDR2 are LGHNA and YNFKEQ. The CDR3 DNA sequence: TGTGCCAGCAGCCAAGATATACAGGGAACTAATCAGCCCCAGCATTTT. Translation: CASSQDIQGTNQPQHF.